The 25 T cell receptor beta chains in this list originate from one sample, sequenced in a study of blood T cell repertoires in COVID-19. The data were produced by immunoSEQ multiplex PCR, yet TCRdb's version contains in-frame clones alone and is incomplete. The profile shows over 90,000 clones, roughly 79% of them singletons. What was sequenced was peripheral blood. The receptors here all came from a man older than 75 with COVID-19, enrolled during active disease.

V is TRBV7-2 and J is TRBJ1-6; D may be TRBD1 (5 bases). This CDR3 has 15 residues. Germline loops: CDR1 SGHTA, CDR2 FQGNSA. V was pared by 4 bases and J by 5 bases, with 12 bases between. Here the CDR3 reads CASSWAQGDNSPLHF. CDR3 bases: TGTGCCAGCAGCTGGGCCCAGGGCGATAATTCACCCCTCCACTTT.

Only one count was recorded for this clone. The chain has TRBV27 and TRBJ2-7, with D unresolved. The germline V and J ends were trimmed by 0 bases and 0 bases, with 9 bases remaining between them. This CDR3 spans 15 amino acids. Germline CDR1 is MNHEY and CDR2 is SMNVEV (reference sequence). This CDR3 is CASSLSSPLSYEQYF. The CDR3 bases are TGTGCCAGCAGTTTATCTAGCCCGCTCTCCTACGAGCAGTACTTC.

The chain has TRBV9 and TRBJ2-3; 7 bases are a match to TRBD2. There are 15 residues in the CDR3. Losses at the gene ends were 4 bases for V and 0 bases for J; bases not matched to a gene: 5. Germline CDR1 is SGDLS and CDR2 is YYNGEE. CDR3: CASSPGTTSTDTQYF. The CDR3 DNA sequence: TGTGCCAGCAGCCCCGGGACTACTAGCACAGATACGCAGTATTTT.

The chain carries TRBV18 and TRBJ2-6; D is perhaps TRBD1 (6 bases). CDR1 KGHSH and CDR2 LQKENI come from the germline V gene. Trimming took 3 bases from V and 0 from J, leaving 12 bases between them. The CDR3 has 17 amino acids. For the CDR3, the DNA is TGTGCCAGCTCACCTCGGGACATCAGCTCTGGGGCCAACGTCCTGACTTTC. Amino acid sequence: CASSPRDISSGANVLTF.

The chain is built from TRBV24-1 and TRBJ2-3; D is possibly TRBD2 (6 bases). The germline CDR1 and CDR2 sequences are KGHDR and SFDVKD. CDR3 length: 18 residues. V was cut by 4 bases and J by 4 bases, with 23 bases left in between. CDR3 residues: CATSDSPTSFSGADTQYF. CDR3 nucleotides: TGTGCCACCAGTGACTCCCCTACTAGCTTTAGTGGTGCAGATACGCAGTATTTT.

This clone was found a few times. The chain is built from TRBV29-1 and TRBJ2-1, with 9 nucleotides matching TRBD1. The CDR3 runs 15 residues. V lost 1 base, J lost 8 bases, and 9 bases stayed unmatched. Germline-derived CDR1 and CDR2 are SQVTM and ANQGSEA. The CDR3 loop reads CSVEVGGTGWDEQFF. CDR3 nucleotide sequence: TGCAGCGTTGAAGTAGGGGGGACAGGGTGGGATGAGCAGTTCTTC.

The chain combines TRBV6-2 or TRBV6-3 with TRBJ2-5; possible D gene TRBD1, 5 bases. This CDR3 region has 14 residues. In germline, CDR1 is MNHEY, CDR2 SVGEGT. Trimming took 4 bases from V and 3 from J, leaving 12 bases between them. CDR3 sequence reads: CASSSPGREETQYF. Written as DNA, the CDR3 is TGTGCCAGCAGTTCCCCCGGCAGGGAAGAGACCCAGTACTTC.

The chain uses TRBV11-2 and TRBJ2-3, with a possible D match to TRBD2 (6 bases). The CDR3 covers 16 residues. The V end lost 7 bases, the J end lost 2 bases, and 19 bases lay between the germline ends. CDR1 and CDR2 (germline): SGHAT, FQNNGV. CDR3 sequence reads: CASTKVGGALTDTQYF. CDR3 coding DNA: TGTGCCAGCACCAAAGTCGGCGGGGCGCTCACAGATACGCAGTATTTT.

The rearrangement uses TRBV7-6 and TRBJ2-7, with D unclear. The V gene lost 2 bases and the J gene lost 6 bases, with 11 bases spanning the gap. This CDR3 comprises 13 residues. CDR1 and CDR2 from the germline V gene are SGHVS and FNYEAQ. CDR3 residues: CASSLNILSEQYF. In DNA, the CDR3 is TGTGCCAGCAGCTTAAATATTTTGAGCGAGCAGTACTTC.

This rearrangement joins TRBV18 to TRBJ2-5; D gene uncertain. Germline V gene lookup returns CDR1 KGHSH and CDR2 LQKENI. The CDR3 loop spans 14 amino acids. Trimming pared 3 bases from V and 1 base from J, leaving 9 bases between. In DNA form, the CDR3 reads TGTGCCAGCTCACCTCCGGTTATCCAAGAGACCCAGTACTTC. This translates into CASSPPVIQETQYF.

The chain employs TRBV3-1 (or the pseudogene TRBV3-2) and TRBJ2-7; 9 bases are shared with TRBD2. Trimming removed 3 bases from V and 3 bases from J; junction bases left unmatched: 3. Germline CDR1 and CDR2: LGHDT and YNNKEL (reference sequence). The CDR3 is made up of 14 amino acids. The CDR3 is CASSHGGRDYEQYF. As DNA, the CDR3 is TGTGCCAGCAGCCATGGCGGGAGGGACTACGAGCAGTACTTC.

This chain links TRBV19 with TRBJ1-1; a weak D match, TRBD1 (6 bases). V lost 3 bases and J 7 bases, leaving 18 bases between the germline ends. The CDR3 is made up of 15 amino acids. Germline V lookup: CDR1 LNHDA, CDR2 SQIVND (reference sequence). The CDR3 DNA reads as TGTGCCAGTAGTATGAGGGGGACCGGCGGATATGAAGCTTTCTTT. Protein product: CASSMRGTGGYEAFF.

The rearrangement joins TRBV10-3 to TRBJ2-3, with 9 positions matching TRBD2. With V trimmed by 0 bases and J by 0 bases, 4 bases remained unmatched. The germline V gene encodes CDR1 ENHRY and CDR2 SYGVKD. The CDR3 extends over 17 amino acids. CDR3 in amino acids: CAISESLAGASTDTQYF. The CDR3 DNA sequence: TGTGCCATCAGTGAGTCTTTAGCGGGGGCTAGCACAGATACGCAGTATTTT.

V and J are TRBV3-1 (or the pseudogene TRBV3-2) and TRBJ2-5; 7 nucleotides align to TRBD2. The ends lost 3 bases at V and 2 bases at J; junction bases unmatched: 12. CDR1 LGHDT and CDR2 YNNKEL come from the germline V gene (reference sequence). The CDR3 is 17 residues long. CDR3 sequence reads: CASSQLGGRGEQETQYF. In DNA, the CDR3 is TGTGCCAGCAGCCAGCTGGGGGGTCGGGGGGAACAAGAGACCCAGTACTTC.

The V gene is TRBV15, the J gene TRBJ2-1, with D possibly TRBD2 on 10 matching bases. Germline loops: CDR1 LNHNV, CDR2 YYDKDF (reference sequence). V lost 1 base, J lost 7 bases, and 23 bases lay in between. There are 18 residues in the CDR3. CDR3 coding DNA: TGTGCCACCAGCAGAGGGGGACAGGGAAAAGCGGGAGGGAATGAGCAGTTCTTC. Protein sequence: CATSRGGQGKAGGNEQFF.

The chain combines TRBV7-9 with TRBJ1-1; 7 bases agree with TRBD1. V trimming: 5 bases; J trimming: 5 bases; junction bases outside the gene matches: 11. Germline V lookup: CDR1 SEHNR, CDR2 FQNEAQ (reference sequence). The CDR3 is 15 residues long. CDR3 sequence reads: CASSPEQGRGTEAFF. The CDR3 nucleotides read TGTGCCAGCAGCCCAGAACAGGGGAGAGGGACTGAAGCTTTCTTT. Drawing the rest from reference TRBV7-9 and TRBJ1-1, the complete variable domain is DTGVSQNPRHKITKRGQNVTFRCDPISEHNRLYWYRQTLGQGPEFLTYFQNEAQLEKSRLLSDRFSAERPKGSFSTLEIQRTEQGDSAMYLCASSPEQGRGTEAFFGQGTRLTVV.

This rearrangement joins TRBV5-1 to TRBJ1-1; the D is unclear. Trimming left V 0 bases short and J 0 bases short, with 6 bases between. The CDR3 extends over 14 amino acids. In germline, CDR1 is SGHRS, CDR2 YFSETQ. The chain's CDR3 is CASSLARLNTEAFF. DNA of the CDR3: TGCGCCAGCAGCTTGGCTCGGTTGAACACTGAAGCTTTCTTT.

This rearrangement joins TRBV30 to TRBJ1-4, with 9 bases aligning to TRBD1. V shed 8 bases and J 6 bases; nucleotides not matched to a gene: 7. The CDR3 runs 13 residues. From germline, CDR1 is GTSNPN and CDR2 SVGIG (reference sequence). In nucleotides, the CDR3 is TGTGCCGGAACCGGGACAGGGCATGAAAAACTGTTTTTT. Its translation is CAGTGTGHEKLFF.

This rearrangement joins TRBV19 to TRBJ2-2, with a weak D call TRBD1 (6 bases). This CDR3 spans 16 amino acids. The germline V gene has CDR1 LNHDA and CDR2 SQIVND (reference sequence). V lost 9 bases to trimming and J lost 0 bases, with 17 bases between them. As DNA, the CDR3 is TGTGCCAGCCAGATTAAACAGGGCCCGAACACCGGGGAGCTGTTTTTT. This sequence encodes CASQIKQGPNTGELFF. The complete variable domain, with remaining parts taken from reference TRBV19 and TRBJ2-2, reads DGGITQSPKYLFRKEGQNVTLSCEQNLNHDAMYWYRQDPGQGLRLIYYSQIVNDFQKGDIAEGYSVSREKKESFPLTVTSAQKNPTAFYLCASQIKQGPNTGELFFGEGSRLTVL.

This clone showed up just once. The gene calls are TRBV30 and TRBJ2-1; 7 bases are shared with TRBD1. V lost 3 bases to trimming and J lost 6 bases; unmatched junction nucleotides: 14. The CDR3 has 16 residues. Germline values: CDR1 GTSNPN, CDR2 SVGIG (reference sequence). CDR3 amino acids: CAWRNPRGRKGNEQFF. CDR3 sequence (DNA): TGTGCCTGGAGAAACCCGAGGGGGCGGAAGGGCAATGAGCAGTTCTTC. The whole variable domain, remainder taken from reference TRBV30 and TRBJ2-1, is SQTIHQWPATLVQPVGSPLSLECTVEGTSNPNLYWYRQAAGRGLQLLFYSVGIGQISSEVPQNLSASRPQDRQFILSSKKLLLSDSGFYLCAWRNPRGRKGNEQFFGPGTRLTVL.

The chain couples TRBV7-6 to TRBJ2-5; TRBD1 is a possible D gene (6 bases). Germline assignment: CDR1 SGHVS and CDR2 FNYEAQ. The CDR3 consists of 15 residues. V was clipped by 2 bases and J by 1 base, with 11 bases between them. DNA for the CDR3: TGTGCCAGCAGCTTAAACCAGGGGCTCCAAGAGACCCAGTACTTC. It specifies CASSLNQGLQETQYF.

This clone was recorded once. V usage is TRBV7-8 and J usage is TRBJ2-2; a possible D gene is TRBD1 (6 bases). CDR1 SGHVS and CDR2 FQNEAQ come from the germline V gene. Trimming left V 4 bases short and J 1 base short, with 7 bases between. The CDR3 consists of 14 residues. The CDR3 spells CASSSQGNTGELFF. CDR3 DNA sequence: TGTGCCAGCAGCTCACAGGGGAACACCGGGGAGCTGTTTTTT. Full variable domain (rest looked up from reference TRBV7-8 and TRBJ2-2): GAGVSQSPRYKVAKRGQDVALRCDPISGHVSLFWYQQALGQGPEFLTYFQNEAQLDKSGLPSDRFFAERPEGSVSTLKIQRTQQEDSAVYLCASSSQGNTGELFFGEGSRLTVL.

J is TRBJ2-2 and V is TRBV30, with D possibly matching TRBD2 (6 bases). The V and J ends lost 1 base and 7 bases respectively, with 10 bases between them. From germline, CDR1 is GTSNPN and CDR2 SVGIG (reference sequence). This CDR3 comprises 13 residues. The CDR3 coding sequence is TGTGCCTGGAGTGGGGGGGAGGACGGGGAGCTGTTTTTT. The encoded protein is CAWSGGEDGELFF.

The chain joins TRBV6-2 or TRBV6-3 to TRBJ1-1, with a possible D match to TRBD1 (6 bases). Germline CDR1 MNHEY, CDR2 SVGEGT. CDR3 size: 14 residues. The ends were cut back, 5 bases at V and 5 bases at J, with 15 bases in the middle. The CDR3 reads CASSKQGRGTEAFF. The CDR3 DNA follows: TGTGCCAGCAGTAAACAGGGTCGGGGAACTGAAGCTTTCTTT.

CDR3 residues: CASTPWRQGAQYGEAFF. The CDR3 DNA sequence: TGTGCCAGTACCCCTTGGCGGCAGGGGGCGCAGTATGGTGAAGCTTTCTTT. The chain carries TRBV19 and TRBJ1-1; TRBD1 agrees at 8 bases. V trimming: 7 bases; J trimming: 7 bases; junction bases outside the gene matches: 20. Germline V gene sequence: CDR1 LNHDA, CDR2 SQIVND (reference sequence). The CDR3 loop spans 17 amino acids.